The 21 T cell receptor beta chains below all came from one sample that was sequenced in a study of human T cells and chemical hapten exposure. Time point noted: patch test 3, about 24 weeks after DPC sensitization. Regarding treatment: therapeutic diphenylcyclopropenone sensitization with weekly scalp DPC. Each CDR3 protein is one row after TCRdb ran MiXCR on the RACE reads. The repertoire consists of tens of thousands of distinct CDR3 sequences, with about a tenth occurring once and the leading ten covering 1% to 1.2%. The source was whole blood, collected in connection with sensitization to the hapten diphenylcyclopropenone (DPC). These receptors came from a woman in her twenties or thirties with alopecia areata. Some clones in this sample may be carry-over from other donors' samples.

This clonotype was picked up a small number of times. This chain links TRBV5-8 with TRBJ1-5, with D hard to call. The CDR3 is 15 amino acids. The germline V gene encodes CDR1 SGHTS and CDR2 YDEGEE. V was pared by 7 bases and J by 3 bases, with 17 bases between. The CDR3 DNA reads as TGTGCCAGCCGAGGCTCTGGAGGGTTCAATCAGCCCCAGCATTTT. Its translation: CASRGSGGFNQPQHF. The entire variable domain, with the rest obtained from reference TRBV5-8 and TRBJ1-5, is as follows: EAGVTQSPTHLIKTRGQQATLRCSPISGHTSVYWYQQALGLGLQFLLWYDEGEERNRGNFPPRFSGRQFPNYSSELNVNALELEDSALYLCASRGSGGFNQPQHFGDGTRLSIL.

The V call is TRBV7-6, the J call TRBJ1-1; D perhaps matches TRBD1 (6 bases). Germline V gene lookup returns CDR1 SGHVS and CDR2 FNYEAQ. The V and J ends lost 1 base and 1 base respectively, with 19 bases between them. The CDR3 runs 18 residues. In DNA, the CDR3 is TGTGCCAGCAGCTTAGAGGCGGGGGGGGACAACCGGAACACTGAAGCTTTCTTT. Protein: CASSLEAGGDNRNTEAFF.

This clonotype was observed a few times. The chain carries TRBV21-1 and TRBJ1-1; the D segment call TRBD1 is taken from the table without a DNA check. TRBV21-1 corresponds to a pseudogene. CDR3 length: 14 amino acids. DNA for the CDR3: TGTGCCAGCAGCAAAAAGACAGGGTTGACTGAAGCTTTCTTT. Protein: CASSKKTGLTEAFF.

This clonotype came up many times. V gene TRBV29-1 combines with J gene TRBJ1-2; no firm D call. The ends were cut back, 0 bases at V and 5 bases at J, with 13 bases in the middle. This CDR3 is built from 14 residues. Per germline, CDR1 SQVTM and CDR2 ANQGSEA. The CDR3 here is CSVEDKEQGYGYTF. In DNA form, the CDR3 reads TGCAGCGTTGAAGATAAGGAACAAGGATATGGCTACACCTTC.

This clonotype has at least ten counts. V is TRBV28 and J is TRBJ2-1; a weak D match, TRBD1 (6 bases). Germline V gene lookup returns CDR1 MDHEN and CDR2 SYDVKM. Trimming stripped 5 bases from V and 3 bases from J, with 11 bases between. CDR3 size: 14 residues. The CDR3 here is CASSRTENYNEQFF. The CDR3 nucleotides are TGTGCCAGCAGTAGGACAGAAAACTACAATGAGCAGTTCTTC.

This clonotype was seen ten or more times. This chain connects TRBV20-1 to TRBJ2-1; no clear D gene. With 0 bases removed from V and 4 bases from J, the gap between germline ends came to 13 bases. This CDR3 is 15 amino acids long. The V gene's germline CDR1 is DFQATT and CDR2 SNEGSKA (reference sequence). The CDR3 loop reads CSARDYASQYNEQFF. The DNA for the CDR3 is TGCAGTGCTAGAGATTACGCGAGCCAATACAATGAGCAGTTCTTC.

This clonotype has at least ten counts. The DNA for the CDR3 is TGCAGCGTTGACGCTAGCGGGATACCAGATACGCAGTATTTT. Protein: CSVDASGIPDTQYF. The rearrangement links TRBV29-1 to TRBJ2-3; 9 bases map to TRBD2. Germline V CDR1 and CDR2: SQVTM, ANQGSEA. V lost 3 bases and J lost 4; bases outside the gene matches: 5. The CDR3 is made up of 14 amino acids.

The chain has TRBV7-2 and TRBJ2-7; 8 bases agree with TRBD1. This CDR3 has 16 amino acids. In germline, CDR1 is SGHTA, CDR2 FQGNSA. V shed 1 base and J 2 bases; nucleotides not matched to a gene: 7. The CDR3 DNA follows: TGTGCCAGCAGCTTAGGGCTCGGACAGGGAGCCTACGAGCAGTACTTC. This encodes CASSLGLGQGAYEQYF.

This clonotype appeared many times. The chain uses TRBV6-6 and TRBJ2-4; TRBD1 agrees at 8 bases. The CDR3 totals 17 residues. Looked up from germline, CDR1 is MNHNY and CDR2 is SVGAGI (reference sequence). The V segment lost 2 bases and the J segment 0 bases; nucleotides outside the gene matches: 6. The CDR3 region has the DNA TGTGCCAGCAGTTACGGGGACAGGTCGCTAGCCAAAAACATTCAGTACTTC. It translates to CASSYGDRSLAKNIQYF.

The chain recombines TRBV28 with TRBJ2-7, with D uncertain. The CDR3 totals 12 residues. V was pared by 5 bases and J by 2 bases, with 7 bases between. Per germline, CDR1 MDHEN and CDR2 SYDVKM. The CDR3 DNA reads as TGTGCCAGCAGTGCGGTGACCTACGAGCAGTACTTC. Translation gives CASSAVTYEQYF.

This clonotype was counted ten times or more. In DNA, the CDR3 is TGTGCCAGCAGTCCTGGACAGGGGAGGCACGAGCAGTACGTC. It encodes CASSPGQGRHEQYV. V is TRBV27 and J is TRBJ2-7, with 9 bases identical to TRBD1. Germline loops: CDR1 MNHEY, CDR2 SMNVEV (reference sequence). The trim removed 5 bases at V and 5 bases at J, leaving 7 bases unmatched. The CDR3 length is 14 residues.

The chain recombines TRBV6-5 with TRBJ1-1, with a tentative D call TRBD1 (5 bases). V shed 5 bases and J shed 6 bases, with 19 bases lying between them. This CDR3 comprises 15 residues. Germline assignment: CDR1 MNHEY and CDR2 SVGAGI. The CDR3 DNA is TGTGCCAGCAGTAACCCGGGACCAAGGGGCCCTGAAGCTTTCTTT. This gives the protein CASSNPGPRGPEAFF.

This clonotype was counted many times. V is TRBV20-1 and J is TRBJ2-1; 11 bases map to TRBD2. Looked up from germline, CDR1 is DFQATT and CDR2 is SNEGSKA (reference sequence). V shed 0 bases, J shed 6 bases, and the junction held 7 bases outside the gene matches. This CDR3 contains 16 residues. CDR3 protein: CSARDLTSGDFNEQFF. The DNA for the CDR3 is TGCAGTGCTAGAGACCTGACTAGCGGGGATTTCAATGAGCAGTTCTTC.

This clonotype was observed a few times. The CDR3 loop is CASRPGPSNEKLFF. Written as DNA, the CDR3 is TGTGCCAGCAGACCGGGGCCATCAAATGAAAAACTGTTTTTT. The chain has TRBV9 and TRBJ1-4; a weak D match, TRBD1 (5 bases). Germline V gene data show CDR1 as SGDLS and CDR2 as YYNGEE. The CDR3 runs to 14 residues. The V end was cut by 5 bases, the J end by 5 bases, with 13 bases between.

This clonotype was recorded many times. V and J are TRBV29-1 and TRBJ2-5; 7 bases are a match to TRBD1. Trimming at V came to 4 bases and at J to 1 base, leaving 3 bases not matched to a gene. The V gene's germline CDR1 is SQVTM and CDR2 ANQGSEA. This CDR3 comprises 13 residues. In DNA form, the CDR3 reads TGCAGCGTTGGGAGGACAGGCCAAGAGACCCAGTACTTC. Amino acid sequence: CSVGRTGQETQYF.

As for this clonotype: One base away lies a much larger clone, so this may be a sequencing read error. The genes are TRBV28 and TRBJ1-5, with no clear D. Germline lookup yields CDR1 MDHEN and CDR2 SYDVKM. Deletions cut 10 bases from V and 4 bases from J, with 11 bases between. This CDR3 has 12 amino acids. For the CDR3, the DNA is TGTGCCACCCGCTCGCCTAATCAGCCCCAGCATTTT. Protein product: CATRSPNQPQHF. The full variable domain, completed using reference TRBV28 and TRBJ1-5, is DVKVTQSSRYLVKRTGEKVFLECVQDMDHENMFWYRQDPGLGLRLIYFSYDVKMKEKGDIPEGYSVSREKKERFSLILESASTNQTSMYLCATRSPNQPQHFGDGTRLSIL.

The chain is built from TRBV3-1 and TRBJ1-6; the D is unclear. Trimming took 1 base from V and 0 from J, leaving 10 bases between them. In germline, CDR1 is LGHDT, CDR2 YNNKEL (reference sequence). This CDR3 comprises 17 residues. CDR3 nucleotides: TGTGCCAGCAGCCAAGGGTACGGGAGCTCCTATAATTCACCCCTCCACTTT. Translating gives CASSQGYGSSYNSPLHF.

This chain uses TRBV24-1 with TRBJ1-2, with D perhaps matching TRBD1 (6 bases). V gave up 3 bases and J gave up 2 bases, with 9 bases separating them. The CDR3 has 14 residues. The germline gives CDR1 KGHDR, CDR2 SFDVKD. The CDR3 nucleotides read TGTGCCACCAGTGATCCCCAGGGGAACTATGGCTACACCTTC. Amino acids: CATSDPQGNYGYTF.

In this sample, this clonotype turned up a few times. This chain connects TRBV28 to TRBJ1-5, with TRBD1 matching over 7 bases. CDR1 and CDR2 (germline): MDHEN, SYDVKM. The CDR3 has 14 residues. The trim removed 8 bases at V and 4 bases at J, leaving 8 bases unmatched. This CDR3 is CASATGQLNQPQHF. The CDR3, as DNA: TGTGCCAGCGCTACGGGACAGCTTAATCAGCCCCAGCATTTT.

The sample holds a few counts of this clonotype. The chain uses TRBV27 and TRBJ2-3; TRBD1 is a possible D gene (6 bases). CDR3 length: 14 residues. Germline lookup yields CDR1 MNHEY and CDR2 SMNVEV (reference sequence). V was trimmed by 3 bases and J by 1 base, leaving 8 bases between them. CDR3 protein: CASSFSGGTDTQYF. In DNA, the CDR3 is TGTGCCAGCAGTTTTTCAGGGGGCACAGATACGCAGTATTTT.

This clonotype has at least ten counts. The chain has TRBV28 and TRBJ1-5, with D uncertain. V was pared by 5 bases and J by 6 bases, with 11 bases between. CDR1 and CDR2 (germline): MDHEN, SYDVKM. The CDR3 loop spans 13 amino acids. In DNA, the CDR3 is TGTGCCAGCAGTCCAGCGACTAGTCAGCCCCAGCATTTT. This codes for CASSPATSQPQHF.